This TCR beta chain was documented in a study of T cell responses to AZD1222 COVID-19 vaccine. General study results and limits: Of spike-specific TCRs, nearly half reportedly target regions left unmutated in variants. Most donors were white British, females outnumbered males, and clonal diversity was possibly underestimated.

Points on this clone: Its antigen is unidentified.

The germline gives CDR1 ENHRY, CDR2 SYGVKD. The V and J ends lost 6 bases and 4 bases respectively, with 11 bases between them. The CDR3 is made up of 13 amino acids. The assay was immunoSEQ multiplex PCR, and TCRdb's table has in-frame clones only and misses some. The sample holds fewer than 120,000 clones, over 75% seen once. V is TRBV10-3 and J is TRBJ2-3; D is ambiguous. This receptor was identified in an adult in good health. The specimen was peripheral blood, collected on day 0 of AZD1222 vaccination. The CDR3 loop is CAIRHDGADTQYF. As DNA, the CDR3 is TGTGCCATCAGGCACGATGGGGCAGATACGCAGTATTTT.